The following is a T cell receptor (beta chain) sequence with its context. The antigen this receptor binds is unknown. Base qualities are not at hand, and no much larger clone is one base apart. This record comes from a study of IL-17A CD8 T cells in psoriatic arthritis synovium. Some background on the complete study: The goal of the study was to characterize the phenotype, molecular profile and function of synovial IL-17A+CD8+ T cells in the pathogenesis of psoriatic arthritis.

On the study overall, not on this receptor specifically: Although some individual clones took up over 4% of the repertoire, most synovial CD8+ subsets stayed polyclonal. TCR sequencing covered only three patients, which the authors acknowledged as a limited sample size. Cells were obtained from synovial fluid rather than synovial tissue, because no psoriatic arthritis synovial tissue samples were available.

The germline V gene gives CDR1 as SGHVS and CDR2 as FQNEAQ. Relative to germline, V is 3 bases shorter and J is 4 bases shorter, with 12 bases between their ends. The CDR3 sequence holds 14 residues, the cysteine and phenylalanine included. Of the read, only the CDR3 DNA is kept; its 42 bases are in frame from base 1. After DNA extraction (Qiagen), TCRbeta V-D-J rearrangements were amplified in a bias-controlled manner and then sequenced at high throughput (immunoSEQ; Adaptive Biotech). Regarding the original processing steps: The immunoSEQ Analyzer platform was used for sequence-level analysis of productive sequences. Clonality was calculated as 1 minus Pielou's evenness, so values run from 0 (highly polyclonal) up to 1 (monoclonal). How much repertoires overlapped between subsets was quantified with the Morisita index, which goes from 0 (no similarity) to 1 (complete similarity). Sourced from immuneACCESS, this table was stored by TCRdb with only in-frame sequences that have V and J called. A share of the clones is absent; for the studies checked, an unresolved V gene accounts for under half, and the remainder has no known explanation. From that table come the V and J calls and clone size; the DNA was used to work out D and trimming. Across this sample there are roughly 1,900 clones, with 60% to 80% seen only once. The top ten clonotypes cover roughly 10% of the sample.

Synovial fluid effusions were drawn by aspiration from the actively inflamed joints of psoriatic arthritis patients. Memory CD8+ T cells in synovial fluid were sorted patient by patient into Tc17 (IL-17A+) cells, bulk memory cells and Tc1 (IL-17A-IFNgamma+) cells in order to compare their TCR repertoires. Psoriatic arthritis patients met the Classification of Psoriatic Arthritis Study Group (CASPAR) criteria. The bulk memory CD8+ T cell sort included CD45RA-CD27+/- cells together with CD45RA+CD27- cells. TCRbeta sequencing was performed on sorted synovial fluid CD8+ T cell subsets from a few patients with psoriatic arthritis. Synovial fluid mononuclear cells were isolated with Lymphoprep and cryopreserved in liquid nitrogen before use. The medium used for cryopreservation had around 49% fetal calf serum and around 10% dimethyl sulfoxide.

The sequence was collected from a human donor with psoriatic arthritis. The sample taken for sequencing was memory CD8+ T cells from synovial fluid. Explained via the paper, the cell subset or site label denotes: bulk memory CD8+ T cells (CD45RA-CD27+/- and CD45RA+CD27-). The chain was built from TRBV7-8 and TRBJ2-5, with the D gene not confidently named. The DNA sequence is TGTGCCAGCAGCTTTGACTCTACCGGAGAGACCCAGTACTTC. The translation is CASSFDSTGETQYF.